Each of the 5 T cell receptor beta chains below was sequenced from the same sample in a study of shared clonotypes between healthy human individuals. Sequencing was performed with immunoSEQ multiplex PCR; in TCRdb, only in-frame clones are kept and a portion is missing. This sample yields approximately 1,000,000 clones, of which approximately 75% are seen a single time; approximately 0.9% belongs to the top ten. The sample comprised memory CD4+ T cells from PBMCs. Noted subset: CD45RA-negative fraction. The receptors derive from a young man in good health. Some clones in this sample may be carry-over from other donors' samples.

This chain uses TRBV19 with TRBJ1-4; the D is unclear. V shed 5 bases and J shed 2 bases, with 9 bases lying between them. The CDR3 has 14 amino acids. Per germline, CDR1 LNHDA and CDR2 SQIVND (reference sequence). The CDR3 DNA sequence: TGTGCCAGTAGTTCGACTGTGACTAATGAAAAACTGTTTTTT. It encodes CASSSTVTNEKLFF.

The J gene is TRBJ1-2, the V gene TRBV7-8; D is unresolved. The CDR3 totals 16 residues. CDR1 SGHVS and CDR2 FQNEAQ come from the germline V gene. Trimming removed 1 base from V and 3 bases from J, with 15 bases in between. CDR3 residues: CASSLGVLGSDYGYTF. In DNA form, the CDR3 reads TGTGCCAGCAGCTTAGGAGTTCTCGGGTCGGACTATGGCTACACCTTC.

The chain employs TRBV2 and TRBJ1-1; no definite D call. Deletions cut 4 bases from V and 5 bases from J, with 11 bases between. The CDR3 runs 13 residues. CDR1 and CDR2 (germline): SNHLY, FYNNEI. CDR3 coding DNA: TGTGCCAGCAGTGCCTCCCCGGGGACTGAAGCTTTCTTT. Its translation is CASSASPGTEAFF. Drawing the rest from reference TRBV2 and TRBJ1-1, the complete variable domain is EPEVTQTPSHQVTQMGQEVILRCVPISNHLYFYWYRQILGQKVEFLVSFYNNEISEKSEIFDDQFSVERPDGSNFTLKIRSTKLEDSAMYFCASSASPGTEAFFGQGTRLTVV.

This clone was seen repeatedly, ten times or more. The CDR3 is CATSRETSWDTQYF. CDR3 in DNA: TGTGCCACCAGCAGAGAAACTAGTTGGGATACGCAGTATTTT. V is TRBV15 and J is TRBJ2-3, with D possibly being TRBD2 (5 bases). CDR1 is LNHNV and CDR2 is YYDKDF in the germline V gene (reference sequence). The CDR3 is made up of 14 amino acids. Trimming shortened V by 0 bases and J by 6 bases, and 10 bases separated the two germline ends.

The J gene is TRBJ2-5, the V gene TRBV5-1, with D possibly TRBD2 on 5 matching bases. V was pared by 0 bases and J by 5 bases, with 20 bases between. Per the germline V gene, CDR1 is SGHRS and CDR2 is YFSETQ. This CDR3 region has 17 residues. CDR3: CASSLAREHNSGETQYF. CDR3 DNA: TGCGCCAGCAGCTTGGCTAGGGAGCACAATTCGGGGGAGACCCAGTACTTC.